This T cell receptor beta chain was captured in a study of CD8 T cells in Susac syndrome. The overall study: At the time their blood was drawn, patients with Susac syndrome were either therapy-naive, on corticosteroids (with some of them also receiving intravenous immunoglobulin), or on intravenous immunoglobulin alone.

Random hexamers were used to reverse transcribe an amount of roughly 0.5 to 1 ug RNA. TCRdb reprocessed the immunoSEQ multiplex PCR reads via MiXCR and lists one record per CDR3 protein. The sample has roughly 130,000 distinct CDR3 sequences, over 90% seen once. The germline V and J ends were trimmed by 4 bases and 4 bases, with 14 bases remaining between them. CDR1 MGHRA and CDR2 YSYEKL come from the germline V gene. The CDR3 runs 15 residues. Findings and limits, study-wide: Approximately 16 Susac-specific public clones were found in total CD8+ repertoires and five in CD8+ TEMRA repertoires.

To note about this clonotype: Its antigen remains unknown.

In contrast to the negatively isolated CD8+ and CD4+ T cells, TEMRA cells were FACS-enriched. This TCR derives from a human donor with Susac syndrome. V is TRBV4-1 and J is TRBJ1-3, with a possible D match to TRBD1 (6 bases). The sequencing input was CD8+ T cells from PBMCs. CDR3 region: CASSPQQGGGNTIYF. CDR3 in DNA: TGCGCCAGCAGCCCTCAACAGGGCGGAGGAAACACCATATATTTT.